This T cell receptor (beta chain) was documented in a study of shared clonotypes between healthy human individuals. With 5 bases removed from V and 4 bases from J, the gap between germline ends came to 9 bases. Germline V gene lookup returns CDR1 SEHNR and CDR2 FQNEAQ (reference sequence). This CDR3 spans 13 amino acids. Sorted-subset replicate PCR reactions contained approximately 190 ng DNA, corresponding to 29,000 or so T cell genomes. In the original workflow: ImmunoSEQ yielded junction-only sequences lacking quality scores, so filtering differed. TCRdb's table, derived via immunoSEQ multiplex PCR, lists solely in-frame clones and lacks some. V, J and clone size derive from that table, while D and trimming were established from the DNA sequence. The table records around 2.1 million clones, about 92% of them present only once. Naivety among CD8 cells was defined by CD45RO negativity and positive CCR7 selection, thereby excluding terminally differentiated effector memory CD45RA+ cells.

This TCR was recovered from a man aged 18 to 30 in good health. Some clones in this sample may be carry-over from other donors' samples. The chain combines TRBV7-9 with TRBJ2-1, with D uncertain. The sequencing sample was made of naive CD8+ T cells from PBMCs. The CDR3 protein is CASSLDQYNEQFF. CDR3 sequence (DNA): TGTGCCAGCAGCCTGGACCAATACAATGAGCAGTTCTTC.